The 28 T cell receptor beta chains below come from one sample, sequenced in a study of T cell responses to AZD1222 COVID-19 vaccine. Measured with immunoSEQ multiplex PCR; TCRdb has only the in-frame clones, and not every one. The sample has under 85,000 clones; nearly 90% are singletons. The source material was peripheral blood, sampled on day 0 of MenACWY control vaccination. Every receptor here comes from an adult in good health.

The J gene is TRBJ1-2, the V gene TRBV6-2 or TRBV6-3; 10 positions match TRBD1. V lost 5 bases, J lost 6 bases, and 6 bases stayed unmatched. The CDR3 is 14 amino acids. Germline V gene lookup returns CDR1 MNHEY and CDR2 SVGEGT. CDR3 region: CASSPGQGIDGYTF. The CDR3 DNA follows: TGTGCCAGCAGTCCGGGACAGGGGATCGATGGCTACACCTTC.

The chain has TRBV4-3 and TRBJ1-6; 7 nucleotides line up with TRBD1. V lost 1 base, J lost 10 bases, and 1 base stayed unmatched. The CDR3 is 13 amino acids. Germline assignment: CDR1 LGHNA and CDR2 YSLEER. The CDR3 coding sequence is TGCGCCAGCAGCCAAGTCAGGGGGTCACCCCTCCACTTT. Its translation: CASSQVRGSPLHF.

The chain combines TRBV12-5 with TRBJ2-6; the D gene is possibly TRBD2 (6 bases). The CDR3 consists of 15 residues. V lost 7 bases and J 3 bases, leaving 13 bases between the germline ends. CDR1 LGHNT and CDR2 FRNRAP come from the germline V gene. In DNA form, the CDR3 reads TGTGCTAGTGCCCCCGGGAGTGGTGGGGCCAACGTCCTGACTTTC. Its protein product is CASAPGSGGANVLTF.

J is TRBJ2-3 and V is TRBV10-3; TRBD2 matches at 9 bases. Looked up from germline, CDR1 is ENHRY and CDR2 is SYGVKD. After removal of 9 bases from V and 5 bases from J, the junction contained 12 bases not matched to a gene. The CDR3 runs 15 residues. CDR3 sequence: CAIGAGGRPGDTQYF. For the CDR3, the DNA is TGTGCCATTGGAGCGGGAGGAAGGCCTGGAGATACGCAGTATTTT.

The gene calls are TRBV7-2 and TRBJ1-6; the match to TRBD1 covers 10 bases. Germline V gene data show CDR1 as SGHTA and CDR2 as FQGNSA. The J segment lost 9 bases and the V segment lost 5 bases, leaving 7 bases of the junction unmatched. The length of the CDR3 is 15 residues. The CDR3 DNA is TGTGCCAGCAGCCCAACCGGGACAGGGGCTTCACCCCTCCACTTT. It is translated as CASSPTGTGASPLHF.

The chain has TRBV7-2 and TRBJ2-5, with 10 bases lining up with TRBD2. Germline lookup yields CDR1 SGHTA and CDR2 FQGNSA. The junction had 13 bases not matched to a gene; V was cut back by 0 bases and J by 6 bases. This CDR3 has 18 amino acids. The DNA of the CDR3 is TGTGCCAGCAGCTTAGCGCTGGCTAGCGGGGGCCTCAGAAAGACCCAGTACTTC. It yields the protein CASSLALASGGLRKTQYF.

The CDR3 nucleotides are TGTGCCAGCAGTTCTGAACATTACACTGAAGCTTTCTTT. It is translated as CASSSEHYTEAFF. The J gene is TRBJ1-1, the V gene TRBV6-5; D remains unclear. From germline, CDR1 is MNHEY and CDR2 SVGAGI. This CDR3 is 13 amino acids long. V shed 4 bases and J shed 3 bases, with 9 bases lying between them.

The V gene is TRBV5-6, the J gene TRBJ1-2; D is uncertain. The CDR3 totals 12 residues. From germline, CDR1 is SGHDT and CDR2 YYEEEE. V was shortened by 4 bases and J by 7 bases, with 11 bases between the two germline ends. The CDR3 DNA reads as TGTGCCAGCAGCCTAAGACGCAGTGGCTACACCTTC. It codes for CASSLRRSGYTF.

The V call is TRBV5-1, the J call TRBJ2-2; D possibly uses TRBD1 or TRBD2 (6 bases each). Trimming removed 6 bases at V and 0 bases at J, with 15 bases between. This CDR3 spans 16 amino acids. CDR1 and CDR2 from the germline V gene are SGHRS and YFSETQ. Here the CDR3 DNA reads TGCGCCAGCACCAAAAGGGGGACTGCGAACACCGGGGAGCTGTTTTTT. The encoded protein is CASTKRGTANTGELFF.

The chain carries TRBV7-9 and TRBJ1-6; D is ambiguous. Trimming removed 1 base at V and 9 bases at J, with 7 bases between. The germline V gene has CDR1 SEHNR and CDR2 FQNEAQ (reference sequence). CDR3 size: 13 residues. The CDR3 region has the DNA TGTGCCAGCAGCTTAGGTGGGCTTTCACCCCTCCACTTT. Translated: CASSLGGLSPLHF.

This CDR3 reads CASRPTWLGQPQHF. The CDR3 coding sequence is TGTGCCAGCAGACCCACCTGGCTGGGACAGCCCCAGCATTTT. This chain uses TRBV6-5 with TRBJ1-5; D gene unclear. Trimming left V 6 bases short and J 7 bases short, with 16 bases between. The V gene's germline CDR1 is MNHEY and CDR2 SVGAGI. The CDR3 totals 14 residues.

The chain is built from TRBV3-1 (or the pseudogene TRBV3-2) and TRBJ1-2; 8 bases are a match to TRBD1. CDR1 and CDR2 from the germline V gene are LGHDT and YNNKEL (reference sequence). Trimming removed 1 base from V and 4 bases from J; junction bases left unmatched: 5. The CDR3 loop spans 15 amino acids. CDR3 DNA: TGTGCCAGCAGCCAAGCCCTACAGGGGGGCTATGGCTACACCTTC. Its protein is CASSQALQGGYGYTF.

This clone was seen once. The J gene is TRBJ2-5, the V gene TRBV5-1; 9 bases agree with TRBD2. J was trimmed by 4 bases and V by 0 bases; bases with no gene match: 7. Germline V gene data show CDR1 as SGHRS and CDR2 as YFSETQ. The CDR3 runs 16 residues. The CDR3: CASSLALGGGGETQYF. The CDR3 nucleotides read TGCGCCAGCAGCTTGGCTCTCGGCGGGGGGGGAGAGACCCAGTACTTC.

J is TRBJ1-4 and V is TRBV30; weak D call: TRBD1 (5 bases). The CDR3 consists of 13 residues. V lost 0 bases and J 8 bases, leaving 10 bases between the germline ends. Germline V gene sequence: CDR1 GTSNPN, CDR2 SVGIG (reference sequence). CDR3 sequence reads: CAWSVRWGEKLFF. In nucleotides, the CDR3 is TGTGCCTGGAGTGTACGTTGGGGGGAAAAACTGTTTTTT.

This clone is a singleton in its sample. The rearrangement uses TRBV18 and TRBJ1-1, with D possibly matching TRBD1 (5 bases). The ends were cut back, 2 bases at V and 3 bases at J, with 13 bases in the middle. Germline V gives CDR1 KGHSH, CDR2 LQKENI. The CDR3 covers 15 residues. The CDR3 region has the DNA TGTGCCAGCTCACCAAAGATAGCAGGGCACACTGAAGCTTTCTTT. It encodes CASSPKIAGHTEAFF.

This rearrangement joins TRBV19 to TRBJ1-2; D is uncertain. V was clipped by 5 bases and J by 5 bases, with 12 bases between them. The germline V gene encodes CDR1 LNHDA and CDR2 SQIVND (reference sequence). The length of the CDR3 is 13 residues. The CDR3 DNA sequence: TGTGCCAGTAGTCTACGACAAGGGTATGGCTACACCTTC. This encodes CASSLRQGYGYTF.

This chain joins TRBV30 and TRBJ2-3; D gene unclear. Germline CDR1 is GTSNPN and CDR2 is SVGIG (reference sequence). The ends were cut back, 0 bases at V and 6 bases at J, with 4 bases in the middle. CDR3 length: 11 amino acids. The CDR3 coding sequence is TGTGCCTGGAGTGTAAGGGATACGCAGTATTTT. This codes for CAWSVRDTQYF. The full variable domain, in which reference TRBV30 and TRBJ2-3 provide the parts outside the CDR3, is SQTIHQWPATLVQPVGSPLSLECTVEGTSNPNLYWYRQAAGRGLQLLFYSVGIGQISSEVPQNLSASRPQDRQFILSSKKLLLSDSGFYLCAWSVRDTQYFGPGTRLTVL.

This clone was seen a few times. The rearrangement joins TRBV3-1 (or the pseudogene TRBV3-2) to TRBJ1-2; possibly TRBD1 for D (5 bases). Germline V CDR1 and CDR2: LGHDT, YNNKEL (reference sequence). The V end lost 2 bases, the J end lost 0 bases, and 13 bases lay between the germline ends. This CDR3 has 16 amino acids. This CDR3 is CASSQPRGPSNYGYTF. CDR3 DNA: TGTGCCAGCAGCCAACCGAGGGGTCCCTCTAACTATGGCTACACCTTC.

V usage is TRBV7-9 and J usage is TRBJ1-6; a possible D gene is TRBD1 (5 bases). CDR3 length equals 15 residues. V was clipped by 6 bases and J by 6 bases, with 15 bases between them. Germline CDR1 is SEHNR and CDR2 is FQNEAQ (reference sequence). As DNA, the CDR3 is TGTGCCAGCAGACTCGACCGGACACCTAATTCACCCCTCCACTTT. Its translation: CASRLDRTPNSPLHF.

V gene TRBV7-8 combines with J gene TRBJ2-5; no clear D. The V gene's germline CDR1 is SGHVS and CDR2 FQNEAQ. Trimming stripped 5 bases from V and 5 bases from J, with 9 bases between. This CDR3 region has 12 residues. DNA of the CDR3: TGTGCCAGCAGCCGAGGTCTGGAGACCCAGTACTTC. Its protein is CASSRGLETQYF.

The chain couples TRBV5-1 to TRBJ2-7, with TRBD1 as a possible D gene (5 bases). The CDR3 totals 12 residues. The germline V gene has CDR1 SGHRS and CDR2 YFSETQ. Deletions cut 2 bases from V and 7 bases from J, with 10 bases between. CDR3 bases: TGCGCCAGCAGCTTAACCCCAGGGGAGCAGTACTTC. Translating gives CASSLTPGEQYF.

The genes are TRBV23-1 and TRBJ1-5; the D is unclear. TRBV23-1 is an ORF; its function is uncertain. The CDR3 covers 12 residues. V was pared by 6 bases and J by 4 bases, with 7 bases between. Here the CDR3 reads CASSLFNQPQHF. CDR3 nucleotides: TGCGCCAGCAGCCTATTTAATCAGCCCCAGCATTTT.

This clone showed up just a few times. V usage is TRBV7-9 and J usage is TRBJ2-1, with 9 bases identical to TRBD2. Germline CDR1 and CDR2: SEHNR and FQNEAQ (reference sequence). J lost 6 bases, V lost 4 bases, and 7 bases had no gene match. The CDR3 spans 15 residues. For the CDR3, the DNA is TGTGCCAGCAGCTCAGTTAGCGGGGGAATCAATGAGCAGTTCTTC. This encodes CASSSVSGGINEQFF.

The chain has TRBV10-1 and TRBJ2-7, with D unresolved. V was pared by 0 bases and J by 0 bases, with 6 bases between. The CDR3 runs to 14 residues. Germline V lookup: CDR1 WNHNN, CDR2 SYGVQD (reference sequence). CDR3 DNA: TGCGCCAGCAGTGAGTCAGGACCCTCCTACGAGCAGTACTTC. It codes for CASSESGPSYEQYF.

The CDR3 sequence: CASSFGPRTEAFF. CDR3 bases: TGTGCCAGCAGCTTTGGGCCGCGGACTGAAGCTTTCTTT. V is TRBV7-8 and J is TRBJ1-1, with no clear D. Trimming removed 3 bases at V and 5 bases at J, with 10 bases between. There are 13 residues in the CDR3. CDR1 is SGHVS and CDR2 is FQNEAQ in the germline V gene.

V gene TRBV19 combines with J gene TRBJ1-2; possible D gene TRBD1, 6 bases. In germline, CDR1 is LNHDA, CDR2 SQIVND (reference sequence). Trimming took 10 bases from V and 0 from J, leaving 9 bases between them. CDR3 length: 12 residues. The CDR3, as DNA: TGTGCCATCAGGACAGCTAACTATGGCTACACCTTC. Amino acids: CAIRTANYGYTF.

The rearrangement links TRBV15 to TRBJ1-2, with 11 bases matching TRBD1. CDR3 length: 14 amino acids. J lost 4 bases, V lost 6 bases, and 4 bases had no gene match. In germline, CDR1 is LNHNV, CDR2 YYDKDF (reference sequence). CDR3 bases: TGTGCCACCAGTCAGGACAGGGGGCTCTATGGCTACACCTTC. Translating gives CATSQDRGLYGYTF.

The V and J genes are TRBV3-1 (or the pseudogene TRBV3-2) and TRBJ2-7, with D maybe TRBD2 (5 bases). Germline lookup yields CDR1 LGHDT and CDR2 YNNKEL (reference sequence). This CDR3 has 14 amino acids. The V and J ends lost 4 bases and 0 bases respectively, with 10 bases between them. The CDR3 sequence: CASSRWRSSYEQYF. The CDR3, as DNA: TGTGCCAGCAGCCGGTGGAGGAGCTCCTACGAGCAGTACTTC.